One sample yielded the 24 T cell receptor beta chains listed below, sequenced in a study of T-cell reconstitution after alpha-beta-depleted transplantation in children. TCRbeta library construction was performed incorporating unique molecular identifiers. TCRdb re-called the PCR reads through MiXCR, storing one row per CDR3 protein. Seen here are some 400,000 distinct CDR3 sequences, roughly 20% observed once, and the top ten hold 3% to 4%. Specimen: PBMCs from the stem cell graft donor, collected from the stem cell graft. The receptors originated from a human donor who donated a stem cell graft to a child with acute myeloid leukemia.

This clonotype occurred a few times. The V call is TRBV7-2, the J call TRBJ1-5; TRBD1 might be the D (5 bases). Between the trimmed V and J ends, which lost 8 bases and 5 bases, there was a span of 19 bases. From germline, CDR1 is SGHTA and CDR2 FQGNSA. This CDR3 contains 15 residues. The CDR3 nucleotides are TGTGCCAGCGCGGGGGGGGGAGGGGATTATCAGCCCCAGCATTTT. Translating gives CASAGGGGDYQPQHF.

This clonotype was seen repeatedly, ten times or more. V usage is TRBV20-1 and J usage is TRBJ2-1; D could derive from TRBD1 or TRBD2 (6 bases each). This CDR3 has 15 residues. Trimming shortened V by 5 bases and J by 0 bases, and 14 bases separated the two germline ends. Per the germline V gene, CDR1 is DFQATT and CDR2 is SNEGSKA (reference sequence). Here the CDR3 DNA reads TGCAGTGCTGGGGGGCTGGAAACCTCCTACAATGAGCAGTTCTTC. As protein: CSAGGLETSYNEQFF.

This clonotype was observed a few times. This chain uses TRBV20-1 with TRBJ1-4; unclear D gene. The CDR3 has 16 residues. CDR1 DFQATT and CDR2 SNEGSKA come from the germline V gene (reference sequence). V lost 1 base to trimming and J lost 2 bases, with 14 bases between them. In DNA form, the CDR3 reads TGCAGTGCTAGAGCCGACCGGGAACCGACTAATGAAAAACTGTTTTTT. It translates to CSARADREPTNEKLFF.

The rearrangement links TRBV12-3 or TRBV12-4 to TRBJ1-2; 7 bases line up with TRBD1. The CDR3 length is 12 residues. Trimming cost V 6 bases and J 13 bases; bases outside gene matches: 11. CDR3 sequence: CASRKIQGMCTF. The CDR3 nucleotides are TGTGCCAGCAGGAAAATACAGGGGATGTGCACCTTC.

CDR3 loop: CSARERGLTNEKLFF. The CDR3 DNA reads TGCAGTGCTAGAGAAAGGGGGCTCACTAATGAAAAACTGTTTTTT. The chain links TRBV20-1 to TRBJ1-4; 7 nucleotides agree with TRBD1. Losses at the gene ends were 0 bases for V and 2 bases for J; bases not matched to a gene: 3. The germline gives CDR1 DFQATT, CDR2 SNEGSKA (reference sequence). The CDR3 sequence is 15 residues long.

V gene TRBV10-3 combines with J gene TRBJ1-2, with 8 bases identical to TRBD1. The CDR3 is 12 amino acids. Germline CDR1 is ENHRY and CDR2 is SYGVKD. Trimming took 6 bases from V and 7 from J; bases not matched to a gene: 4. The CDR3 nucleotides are TGTGCCATCAGGACAGGGGTTGGTGGCTACACCTTC. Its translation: CAIRTGVGGYTF.

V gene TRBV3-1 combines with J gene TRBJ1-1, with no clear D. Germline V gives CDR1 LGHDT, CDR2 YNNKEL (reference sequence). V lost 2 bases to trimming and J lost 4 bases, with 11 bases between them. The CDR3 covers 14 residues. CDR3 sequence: CASSQLPLGTEAFF. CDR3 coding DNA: TGTGCCAGCAGCCAATTGCCGCTAGGCACTGAAGCTTTCTTT.

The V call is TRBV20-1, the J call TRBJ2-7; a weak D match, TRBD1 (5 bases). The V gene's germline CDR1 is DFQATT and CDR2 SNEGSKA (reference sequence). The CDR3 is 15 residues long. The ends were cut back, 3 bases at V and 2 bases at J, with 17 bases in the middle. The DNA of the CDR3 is TGCAGTGCTAGGAGGCCAGGGCGCCTGACCTACGAGCAGTACTTC. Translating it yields CSARRPGRLTYEQYF.

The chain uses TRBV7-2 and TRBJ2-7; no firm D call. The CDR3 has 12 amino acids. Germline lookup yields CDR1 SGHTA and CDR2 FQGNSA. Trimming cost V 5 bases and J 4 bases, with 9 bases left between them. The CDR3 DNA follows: TGTGCCAGCAGCCGCCCGGGTTACGAGCAGTACTTC. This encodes CASSRPGYEQYF.

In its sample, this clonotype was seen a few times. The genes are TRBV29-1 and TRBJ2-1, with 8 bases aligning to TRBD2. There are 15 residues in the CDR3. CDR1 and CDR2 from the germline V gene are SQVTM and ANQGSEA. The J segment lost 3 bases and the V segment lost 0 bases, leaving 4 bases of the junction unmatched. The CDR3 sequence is CSVEDQGTSYNEQFF. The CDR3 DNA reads TGCAGCGTTGAAGATCAGGGGACTAGCTACAATGAGCAGTTCTTC.

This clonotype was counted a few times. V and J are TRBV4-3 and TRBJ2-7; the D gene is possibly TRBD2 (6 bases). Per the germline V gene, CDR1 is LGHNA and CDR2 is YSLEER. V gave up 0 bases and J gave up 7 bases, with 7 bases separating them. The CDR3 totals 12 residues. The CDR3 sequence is CASSQDGREQYF. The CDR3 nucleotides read TGCGCCAGCAGCCAAGATGGGAGGGAGCAGTACTTC.

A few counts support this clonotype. CDR3 residues: CATSRDWTSGTFNEQFF. The CDR3 DNA reads TGTGCCACCAGCAGAGATTGGACTAGCGGGACTTTCAATGAGCAGTTCTTC. This chain uses TRBV15 with TRBJ2-1; TRBD2 matches 12 bases. The CDR3 covers 17 residues. Germline V lookup: CDR1 LNHNV, CDR2 YYDKDF (reference sequence). V dropped 0 bases and J dropped 6; count of bases not matched to a gene: 6.

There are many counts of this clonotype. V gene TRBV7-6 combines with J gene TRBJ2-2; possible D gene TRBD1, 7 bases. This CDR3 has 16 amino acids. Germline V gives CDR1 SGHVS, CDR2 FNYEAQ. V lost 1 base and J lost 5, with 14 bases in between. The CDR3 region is CASSLDNAGGTGELFF. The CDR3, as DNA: TGTGCCAGCAGCTTAGATAATGCAGGGGGGACCGGGGAGCTGTTTTTT.

Here the CDR3 reads CASSFQTYEQYF. The CDR3 DNA is TGTGCCAGCAGTTTCCAGACCTACGAGCAGTACTTC. The V gene is TRBV12-3 or TRBV12-4, the J gene TRBJ2-7, with unresolved D. V was trimmed by 3 bases and J by 2 bases, leaving 5 bases between them. This CDR3 has 12 residues.

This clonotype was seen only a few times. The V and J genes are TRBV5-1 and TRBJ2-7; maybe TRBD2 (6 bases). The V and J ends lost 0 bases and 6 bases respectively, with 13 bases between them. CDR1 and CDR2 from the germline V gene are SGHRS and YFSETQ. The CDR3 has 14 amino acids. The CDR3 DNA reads TGCGCCAGCAGCTTGGATAACGGGAGAGGCGAGCAGTACTTC. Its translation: CASSLDNGRGEQYF.

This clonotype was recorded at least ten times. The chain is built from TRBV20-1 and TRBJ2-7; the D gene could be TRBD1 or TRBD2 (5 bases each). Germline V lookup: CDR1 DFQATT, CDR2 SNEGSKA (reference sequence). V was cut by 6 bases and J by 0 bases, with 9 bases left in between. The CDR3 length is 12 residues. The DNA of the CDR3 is TGCAGTGCCACAGGAGGCTCCTACGAGCAGTACTTC. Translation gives CSATGGSYEQYF.

The CDR3 spells CASSLAGQSLNTEAFF. The CDR3 coding sequence is TGTGCCAGCAGTTTGGCCGGACAGTCATTGAACACTGAAGCTTTCTTT. This chain uses TRBV28 with TRBJ1-1; the D gene is possibly TRBD1 (6 bases). Germline CDR1 and CDR2: MDHEN and SYDVKM. CDR3 length equals 16 residues. V was trimmed by 3 bases and J by 0 bases, leaving 14 bases between them.

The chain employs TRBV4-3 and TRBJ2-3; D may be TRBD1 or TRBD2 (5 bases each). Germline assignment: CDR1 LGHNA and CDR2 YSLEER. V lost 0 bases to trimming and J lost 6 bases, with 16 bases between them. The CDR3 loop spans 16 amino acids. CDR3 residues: CASSQEPGTEADTQYF. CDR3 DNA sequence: TGCGCCAGCAGCCAAGAACCCGGGACCGAAGCGGATACGCAGTATTTT.

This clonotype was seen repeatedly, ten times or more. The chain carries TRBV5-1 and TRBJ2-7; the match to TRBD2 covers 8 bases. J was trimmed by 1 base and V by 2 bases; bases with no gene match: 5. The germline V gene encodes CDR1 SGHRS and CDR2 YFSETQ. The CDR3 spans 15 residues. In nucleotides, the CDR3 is TGCGCCAGCAGCTTAGCGGGAGACTTTTCCTACGAGCAGTACTTC. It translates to CASSLAGDFSYEQYF.

As DNA, the CDR3 is TGTGCCACCAGTGATTCCACAGGGGTAGCCTACGAGCAGTACTTC. Protein: CATSDSTGVAYEQYF. The chain recombines TRBV24-1 with TRBJ2-7; 7 bases are a match to TRBD1. CDR3 size: 15 residues. The junction had 5 bases not matched to a gene; V was cut back by 2 bases and J by 2 bases. CDR1 is KGHDR, CDR2 SFDVKD, per germline.

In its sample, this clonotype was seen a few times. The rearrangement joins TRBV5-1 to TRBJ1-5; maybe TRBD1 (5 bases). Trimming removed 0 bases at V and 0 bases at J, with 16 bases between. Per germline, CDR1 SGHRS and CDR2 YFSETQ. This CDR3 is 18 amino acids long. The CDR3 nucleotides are TGCGCCAGCAGCTTGGCACCTCAGGGCGACTATAGCAATCAGCCCCAGCATTTT. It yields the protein CASSLAPQGDYSNQPQHF.

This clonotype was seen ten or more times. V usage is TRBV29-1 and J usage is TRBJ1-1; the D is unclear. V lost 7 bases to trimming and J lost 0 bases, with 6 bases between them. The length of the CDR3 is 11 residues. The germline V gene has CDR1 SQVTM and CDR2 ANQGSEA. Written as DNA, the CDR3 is TGCAGCGGGACGGTGAACACTGAAGCTTTCTTT. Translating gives CSGTVNTEAFF.

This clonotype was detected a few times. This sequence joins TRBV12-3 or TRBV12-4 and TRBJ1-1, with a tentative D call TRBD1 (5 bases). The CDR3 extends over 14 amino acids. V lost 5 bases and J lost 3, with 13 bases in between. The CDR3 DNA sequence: TGTGCCAGCAGTGGGGGGTTTCGGTACACTGAAGCTTTCTTT. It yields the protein CASSGGFRYTEAFF.

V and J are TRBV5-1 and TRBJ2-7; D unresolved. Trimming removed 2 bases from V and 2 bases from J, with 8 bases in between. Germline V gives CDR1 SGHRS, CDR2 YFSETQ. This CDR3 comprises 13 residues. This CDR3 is CASSFDVTYEQYF. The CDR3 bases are TGCGCCAGCAGCTTCGACGTAACCTACGAGCAGTACTTC.